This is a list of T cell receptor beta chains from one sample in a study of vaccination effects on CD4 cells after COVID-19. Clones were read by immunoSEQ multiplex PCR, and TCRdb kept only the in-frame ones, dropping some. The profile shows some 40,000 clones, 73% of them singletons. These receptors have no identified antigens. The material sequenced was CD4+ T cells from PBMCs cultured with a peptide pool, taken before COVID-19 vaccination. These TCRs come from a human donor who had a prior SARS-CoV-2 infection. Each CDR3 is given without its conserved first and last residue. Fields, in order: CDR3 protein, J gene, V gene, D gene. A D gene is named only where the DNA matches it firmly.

CDR3: ASSLNTGGGETQY; J: TRBJ2-5; V: TRBV7-2; D: TRBD1
CDR3: ASSEAITGGEQF; J: TRBJ2-1; V: TRBV6-1; D: TRBD1
CDR3: ASSKGLAEGQETQY; J: TRBJ2-5; V: TRBV5-1; D: TRBD2
CDR3: ASIKERVSYEQY; J: TRBJ2-7; V: TRBV2; D: -
CDR3: ASSEYPGNTIY; J: TRBJ1-3; V: TRBV6-1; D: -
CDR3: ASSLYGVRDTEAF; J: TRBJ1-1; V: TRBV7-2; D: -
CDR3: ASSLGHRSGNTIY; J: TRBJ1-3; V: TRBV3-1/TRBV3-2; D: -
CDR3: ATSDWADSNTIY; J: TRBJ1-3; V: TRBV24-1; D: -
CDR3: ASSRLAGVIEQY; J: TRBJ2-7; V: TRBV6-5; D: TRBD2
CDR3: ASSTGQKNQPQH; J: TRBJ1-5; V: TRBV5-1; D: -